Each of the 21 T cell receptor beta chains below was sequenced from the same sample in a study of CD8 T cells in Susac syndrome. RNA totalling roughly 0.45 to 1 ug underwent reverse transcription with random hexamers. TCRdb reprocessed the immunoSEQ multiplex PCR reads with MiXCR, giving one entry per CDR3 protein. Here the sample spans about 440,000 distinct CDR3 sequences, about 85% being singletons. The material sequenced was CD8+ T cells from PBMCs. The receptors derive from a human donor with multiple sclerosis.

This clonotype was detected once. This CDR3 is CASSLEPGEDTEAFF. Written as DNA, the CDR3 is TGCGCCAGCAGCTTGGAACCCGGGGAAGACACTGAAGCTTTCTTT. The gene calls are TRBV5-1 and TRBJ1-1; D is uncertain. Trimming pared 0 bases from V and 3 bases from J, leaving 12 bases between. The CDR3 extends over 15 amino acids. Per germline, CDR1 SGHRS and CDR2 YFSETQ.

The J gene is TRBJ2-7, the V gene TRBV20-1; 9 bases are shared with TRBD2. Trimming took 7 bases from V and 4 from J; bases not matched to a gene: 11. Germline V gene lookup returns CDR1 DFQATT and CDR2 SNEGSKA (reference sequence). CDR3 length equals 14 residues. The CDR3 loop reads CSEGQRGVRYEQYF. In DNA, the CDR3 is TGCAGTGAGGGCCAGCGGGGGGTGAGATACGAGCAGTACTTC.

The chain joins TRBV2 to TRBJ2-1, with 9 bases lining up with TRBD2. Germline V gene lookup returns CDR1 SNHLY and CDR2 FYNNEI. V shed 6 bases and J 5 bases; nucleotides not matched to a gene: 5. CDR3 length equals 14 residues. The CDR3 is CASRRLAEDNEQFF. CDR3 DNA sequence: TGTGCCAGCAGGAGACTAGCGGAAGACAATGAGCAGTTCTTC.

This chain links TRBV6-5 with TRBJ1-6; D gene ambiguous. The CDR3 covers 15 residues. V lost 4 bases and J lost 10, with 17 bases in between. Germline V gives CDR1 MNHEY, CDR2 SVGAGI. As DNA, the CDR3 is TGTGCCAGCAGTTGGGGAGGGCCGAGTAACTCACCCCTCCACTTT. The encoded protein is CASSWGGPSNSPLHF.

The CDR3 coding sequence is TGTGCCAGCAGTTCGTACAGGGAAGGACCCTACGAGCAGTACTTC. It specifies CASSSYREGPYEQYF. The chain joins TRBV27 to TRBJ2-7, with D possibly being TRBD1 (6 bases). Germline V lookup: CDR1 MNHEY, CDR2 SMNVEV (reference sequence). Deletions cut 4 bases from V and 2 bases from J, with 15 bases between. This CDR3 has 15 residues.

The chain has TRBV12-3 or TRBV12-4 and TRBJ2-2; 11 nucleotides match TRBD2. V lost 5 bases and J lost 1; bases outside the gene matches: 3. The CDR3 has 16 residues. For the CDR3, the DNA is TGTGCCAGCAGTCCTAGCGGGGGGAAGAACACCGGGGAGCTGTTTTTT. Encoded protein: CASSPSGGKNTGELFF.

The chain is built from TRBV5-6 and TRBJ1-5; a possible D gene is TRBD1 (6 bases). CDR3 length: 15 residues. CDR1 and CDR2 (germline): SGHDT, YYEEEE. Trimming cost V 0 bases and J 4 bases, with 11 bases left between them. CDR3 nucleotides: TGTGCCAGCAGCTTGGAGGCAACAGGGAATCAGCCCCAGCATTTT. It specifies CASSLEATGNQPQHF.

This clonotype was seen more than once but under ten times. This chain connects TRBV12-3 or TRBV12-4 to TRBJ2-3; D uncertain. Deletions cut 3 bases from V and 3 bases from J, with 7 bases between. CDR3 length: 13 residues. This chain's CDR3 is CASSLKVTDTQYF. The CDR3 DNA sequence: TGTGCCAGCAGTTTGAAGGTTACAGATACGCAGTATTTT.

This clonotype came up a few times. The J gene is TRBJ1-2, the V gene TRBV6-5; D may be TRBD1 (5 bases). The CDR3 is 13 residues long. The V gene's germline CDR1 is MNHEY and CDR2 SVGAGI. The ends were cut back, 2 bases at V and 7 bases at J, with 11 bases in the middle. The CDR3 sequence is CASSYIGAPGYTF. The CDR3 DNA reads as TGTGCCAGCAGTTACATCGGGGCGCCTGGCTACACCTTC.

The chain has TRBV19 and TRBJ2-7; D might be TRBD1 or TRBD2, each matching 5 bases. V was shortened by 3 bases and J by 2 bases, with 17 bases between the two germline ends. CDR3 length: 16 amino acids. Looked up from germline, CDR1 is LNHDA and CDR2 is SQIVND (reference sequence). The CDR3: CASSMGQGVRTYEQYF. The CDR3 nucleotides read TGTGCCAGTAGTATGGGGCAGGGAGTTCGGACCTACGAGCAGTACTTC.

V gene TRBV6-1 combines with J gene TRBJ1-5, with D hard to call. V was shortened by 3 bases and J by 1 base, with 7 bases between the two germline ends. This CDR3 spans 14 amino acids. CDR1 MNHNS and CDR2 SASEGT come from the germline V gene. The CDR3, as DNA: TGTGCCAGCAGTGAGTTGTGGAGCAATCAGCCCCAGCATTTT. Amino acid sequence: CASSELWSNQPQHF.

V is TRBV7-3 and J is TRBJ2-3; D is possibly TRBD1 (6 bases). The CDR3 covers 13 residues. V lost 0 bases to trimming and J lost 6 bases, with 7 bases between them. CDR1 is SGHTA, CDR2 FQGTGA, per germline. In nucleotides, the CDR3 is TGTGCCAGCAGCTTAACGCAGGGGGATACGCAGTATTTT. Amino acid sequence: CASSLTQGDTQYF.

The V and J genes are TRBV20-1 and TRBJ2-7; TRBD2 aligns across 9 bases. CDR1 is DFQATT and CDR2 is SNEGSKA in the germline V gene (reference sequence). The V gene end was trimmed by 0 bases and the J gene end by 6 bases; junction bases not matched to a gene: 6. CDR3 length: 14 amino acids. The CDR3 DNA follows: TGCAGTGCTAGAGATCAAGCTAGCGGGACCGAGCAGTACTTC. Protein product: CSARDQASGTEQYF.

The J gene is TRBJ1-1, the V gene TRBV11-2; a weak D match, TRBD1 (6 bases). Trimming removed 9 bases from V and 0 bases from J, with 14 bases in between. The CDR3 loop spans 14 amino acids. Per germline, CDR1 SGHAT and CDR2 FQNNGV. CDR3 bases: TGTGCCAGTCTAGGGGGTGGAATGAACACTGAAGCTTTCTTT. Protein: CASLGGGMNTEAFF.

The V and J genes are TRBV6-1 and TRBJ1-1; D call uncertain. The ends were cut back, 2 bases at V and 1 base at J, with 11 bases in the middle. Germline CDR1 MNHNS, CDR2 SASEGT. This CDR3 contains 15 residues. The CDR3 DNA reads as TGTGCCAGCAGTGAATTCCCGGGCGAGAACACTGAAGCTTTCTTT. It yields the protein CASSEFPGENTEAFF.

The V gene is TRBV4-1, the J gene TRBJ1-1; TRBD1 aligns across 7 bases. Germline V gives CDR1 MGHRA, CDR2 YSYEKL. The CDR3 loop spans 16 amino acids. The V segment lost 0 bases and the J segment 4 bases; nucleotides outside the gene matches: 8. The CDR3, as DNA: TGCGCCAGCAGCCAAGAAAACTTACAGGGGAGCACTGAAGCTTTCTTT. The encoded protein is CASSQENLQGSTEAFF.

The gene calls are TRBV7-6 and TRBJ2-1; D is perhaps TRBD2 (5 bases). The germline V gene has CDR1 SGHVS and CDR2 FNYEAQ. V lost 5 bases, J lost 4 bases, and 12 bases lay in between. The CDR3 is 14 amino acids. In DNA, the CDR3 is TGTGCCAGCAGCCGAGAGGGCAATTACAATGAGCAGTTCTTC. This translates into CASSREGNYNEQFF.

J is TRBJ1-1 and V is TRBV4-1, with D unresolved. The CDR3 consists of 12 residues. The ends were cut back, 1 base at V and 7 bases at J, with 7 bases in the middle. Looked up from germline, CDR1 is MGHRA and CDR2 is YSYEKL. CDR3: CASSQGGIEAFF. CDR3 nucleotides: TGCGCCAGCAGCCAAGGGGGTATTGAAGCTTTCTTT.

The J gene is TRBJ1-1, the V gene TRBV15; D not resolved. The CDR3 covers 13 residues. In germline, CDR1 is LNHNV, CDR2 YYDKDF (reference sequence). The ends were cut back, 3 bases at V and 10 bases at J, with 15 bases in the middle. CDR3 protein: CATSSEVGWGAFF. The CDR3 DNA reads TGTGCCACCAGCAGCGAGGTGGGATGGGGAGCTTTCTTT.

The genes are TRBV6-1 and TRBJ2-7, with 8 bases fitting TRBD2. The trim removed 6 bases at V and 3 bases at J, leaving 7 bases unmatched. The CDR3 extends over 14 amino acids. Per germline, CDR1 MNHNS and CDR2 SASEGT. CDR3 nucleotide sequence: TGTGCCAGCAGCGACGGCGGGGGGCACTACGAGCAGTACTTC. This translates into CASSDGGGHYEQYF.

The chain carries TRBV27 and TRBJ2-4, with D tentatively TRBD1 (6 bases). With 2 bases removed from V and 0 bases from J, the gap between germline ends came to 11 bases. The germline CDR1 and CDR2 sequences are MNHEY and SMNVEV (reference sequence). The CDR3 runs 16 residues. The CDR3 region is CASSLGWGLAKNIQYF. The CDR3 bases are TGTGCCAGCAGTTTAGGTTGGGGGCTAGCCAAAAACATTCAGTACTTC.